This paragraph reports one T cell receptor (beta chain). These data originate in a study of blood T cell repertoires in COVID-19. Study context: The United States, Italy and Spain supplied acute and convalescent COVID-19 samples.

Some clones are missing from TCRdb's copy, which holds only in-frame ones; the method was immunoSEQ multiplex PCR. The sample holds about 150,000 clones; over 70% are singletons and the top ten take over 7%. The clonotype was recovered from a man aged 50 or older with active or convalescent COVID-19. Material for sequencing was peripheral blood.

The CDR3 DNA is TGCGCCAGCAGTTCAGGGAATCAGCCCCAGCATTTT. Translation: CASSSGNQPQHF. The chain uses TRBV10-2 and TRBJ1-5, with D possibly matching TRBD1 (5 bases). The CDR3 has 12 amino acids. V gave up 5 bases and J gave up 4 bases, with 6 bases separating them. Per the germline V gene, CDR1 is WSHSY and CDR2 is SAAADI.